The rows below give T cell receptor beta chains drawn from one sample of a study of cytomegalovirus exposure and HLA in healthy donors. The protocol was immunoSEQ multiplex PCR, while the TCRdb copy is restricted to in-frame clones and leaves out a portion. The sample carries about 240,000 clones, approximately 81% recorded once. The material sequenced was PBMCs. These receptors all come from an older woman in good health and CMV-seropositive. The CDR3 runs from the conserved cysteine through the conserved F or W. D genes are given only for firm matches. Where a row states a size, it is once, few, many or the class of an expanded clone; other rows omit it.

clone_size: few; d_call: .; j_call: TRBJ2-1; v_call: TRBV9; cdr3_nt: TGTGCCAGCAGCGTAGAAGGGACACTATACAATGAGCAGTTCTTC; cdr3_aa: CASSVEGTLYNEQFF
clone_size: .; d_call: .; j_call: TRBJ1-1; v_call: TRBV6-5; cdr3_nt: TGTGCCAGCAGTCCCGTCGGGGGCACTGAAGCTTTCTTT; cdr3_aa: CASSPVGGTEAFF
clone_size: .; d_call: TRBD1; j_call: TRBJ2-2; v_call: TRBV19; cdr3_nt: TGTGCCAGTAATACTGGGACAGCTAACACCGGGGAGCTGTTTTTT; cdr3_aa: CASNTGTANTGELFF
clone_size: once; d_call: TRBD2; j_call: TRBJ2-7; v_call: TRBV4-2; cdr3_nt: TGTGCCAGCAGCCAAGATTGGACTAGCCCATACGAGCAGTACTTC; cdr3_aa: CASSQDWTSPYEQYF
clone_size: .; d_call: .; j_call: TRBJ1-1; v_call: TRBV2; cdr3_nt: TGTGCCAGCAGTGAAGTCCAGGGTGGTATCACTGAAGCTTTCTTT; cdr3_aa: CASSEVQGGITEAFF
clone_size: .; d_call: .; j_call: TRBJ2-1; v_call: TRBV4-1; cdr3_nt: TGCGCCAGCAGCCCGGGAGCCCCCGCCGATGAGCAGTTCTTC; cdr3_aa: CASSPGAPADEQFF
clone_size: .; d_call: .; j_call: TRBJ1-1; v_call: TRBV28; cdr3_nt: TGTGCCAGCAGCCTGGAGGTCAGAAACACTGAAGCTTTCTTT; cdr3_aa: CASSLEVRNTEAFF
clone_size: .; d_call: .; j_call: TRBJ2-1; v_call: TRBV23-1; cdr3_nt: TGCGCCAGCAGTCAACGAGCGGCATCCTACAATGAGCAGTTCTTC; cdr3_aa: CASSQRAASYNEQFF
clone_size: .; d_call: .; j_call: TRBJ1-4; v_call: TRBV11-2; cdr3_nt: TGTGCCAGCAGCTCTGACACAGGGTATGAAGGTGAAAAACTGTTTTTT; cdr3_aa: CASSSDTGYEGEKLFF
clone_size: once; d_call: .; j_call: TRBJ2-3; v_call: TRBV15; cdr3_nt: TGTGCCACCAGTCGTCCAGGGGTTCCTAAAACAGATACGCAGTATTTT; cdr3_aa: CATSRPGVPKTDTQYF
clone_size: .; d_call: TRBD1; j_call: TRBJ1-1; v_call: TRBV5-1; cdr3_nt: TGCGCCAGCAGCACGCGGACAGGGCTTAACACTGAAGCTTTCTTT; cdr3_aa: CASSTRTGLNTEAFF
clone_size: .; d_call: .; j_call: TRBJ2-2; v_call: TRBV13; cdr3_nt: TGTGCCAGCACGGAGCGTCGAACCGGGGAGCTGTTTTTT; cdr3_aa: CASTERRTGELFF
clone_size: .; d_call: TRBD2; j_call: TRBJ2-3; v_call: TRBV10-1; cdr3_nt: TGCGCCAGCAGTAAGGAAGCGGGAGGAAATACGCAGTATTTT; cdr3_aa: CASSKEAGGNTQYF
clone_size: few; d_call: TRBD2; j_call: TRBJ2-7; v_call: TRBV11-2; cdr3_nt: TGTGCCAGCAGCTTAGCCGGGGGGACCTACGAGCAGTACTTC; cdr3_aa: CASSLAGGTYEQYF
clone_size: .; d_call: .; j_call: TRBJ2-5; v_call: TRBV30; cdr3_nt: TGTGCCTGGTCGTCCCACCGAGGGGAGACCCAGTACTTC; cdr3_aa: CAWSSHRGETQYF
clone_size: .; d_call: .; j_call: TRBJ1-2; v_call: TRBV2; cdr3_nt: TGTGCCAGCAGTGAGGGGAGGAGGAATGGCTACACCTTC; cdr3_aa: CASSEGRRNGYTF
clone_size: .; d_call: .; j_call: TRBJ1-1; v_call: TRBV7-3; cdr3_nt: TGTGCCAGCAGCTTAACCAGGAACACTGAAGCTTTCTTT; cdr3_aa: CASSLTRNTEAFF
clone_size: .; d_call: .; j_call: TRBJ1-1; v_call: TRBV29-1; cdr3_nt: TGCAGCGTTCCGGGACAAAAACGTGAAGCTTTCTTT; cdr3_aa: CSVPGQKREAFF
clone_size: .; d_call: .; j_call: TRBJ2-1; v_call: TRBV12-2; cdr3_nt: TGTGCAAGTCGCTTAGTGCCTAGCAGTGAGCAGTTCTTC; cdr3_aa: CASRLVPSSEQFF
clone_size: few; d_call: .; j_call: TRBJ1-5; v_call: TRBV5-4; cdr3_nt: TGTGCCAGCAGCCATAACTTAAATCAGCCCCAGCATTTT; cdr3_aa: CASSHNLNQPQHF
clone_size: .; d_call: .; j_call: TRBJ1-3; v_call: TRBV2; cdr3_nt: TGTGCCAGCAGTGTCGACAGGATCTCTGGAAACACCATATATTTT; cdr3_aa: CASSVDRISGNTIYF
clone_size: .; d_call: TRBD1; j_call: TRBJ2-5; v_call: TRBV5-1; cdr3_nt: TGCGCCAGCAGCTTTAGACAGGGGGGGGCACAAGAGACCCAGTACTTC; cdr3_aa: CASSFRQGGAQETQYF
clone_size: .; d_call: .; j_call: TRBJ1-5; v_call: TRBV6-1; cdr3_nt: TGTGCCAGCAGTGAACGGAGCTACCAGCCCCAGCATTTT; cdr3_aa: CASSERSYQPQHF
clone_size: few; d_call: .; j_call: TRBJ1-4; v_call: TRBV19; cdr3_nt: TGTGCCAGTAGTATCAGACAGACGTGGGGAACAACTAATGAAAAACTGTTTTTT; cdr3_aa: CASSIRQTWGTTNEKLFF
clone_size: .; d_call: .; j_call: TRBJ2-7; v_call: TRBV21-1; cdr3_nt: TGTGCCAGCAGCAAACATCCCAGGGACTCCTACGAGCAGTACTTC; cdr3_aa: CASSKHPRDSYEQYF
clone_size: .; d_call: .; j_call: TRBJ1-1; v_call: TRBV6-1; cdr3_nt: TGTGCCAGCATTACTCTCACGAGGGAAGCTTTCTTT; cdr3_aa: CASITLTREAFF
clone_size: .; d_call: TRBD1; j_call: TRBJ1-2; v_call: TRBV7-9; cdr3_nt: TGTGCCAGCAGCTTAGAGGCGGCAGGGGGGTATGGCTACACCTTC; cdr3_aa: CASSLEAAGGYGYTF
clone_size: .; d_call: TRBD2; j_call: TRBJ2-7; v_call: TRBV4-2; cdr3_nt: TGTGCCAGCAGCCAAGTGACTAGCGGCCTCTACGAGCAGTACTTC; cdr3_aa: CASSQVTSGLYEQYF
clone_size: .; d_call: TRBD2; j_call: TRBJ2-5; v_call: TRBV4-1; cdr3_nt: TGCGCCAGCAGCCAAGTGGTAGCGGGAGGGAGTGGGGAGACCCAGTACTTC; cdr3_aa: CASSQVVAGGSGETQYF
clone_size: .; d_call: .; j_call: TRBJ1-5; v_call: TRBV29-1; cdr3_nt: TGCAGCGTTGGGGAGGGGGGGCCCCAGCATTTT; cdr3_aa: CSVGEGGPQHF
clone_size: .; d_call: TRBD1; j_call: TRBJ2-1; v_call: TRBV6-1; cdr3_nt: TGTGCCAGCAGTGCCTCACAGGGGCCCCTCTACAATGAGCAGTTCTTC; cdr3_aa: CASSASQGPLYNEQFF
clone_size: .; d_call: TRBD2; j_call: TRBJ2-3; v_call: TRBV9; cdr3_nt: TGTGCCAGCAGCGCTAGCGGGAGCTCGGATACGCAGTATTTT; cdr3_aa: CASSASGSSDTQYF
clone_size: once; d_call: .; j_call: TRBJ2-3; v_call: TRBV12-5; cdr3_nt: TGTGCTAGTGGTGGCGGCGGAAGTGGAACAGATACGCAGTATTTT; cdr3_aa: CASGGGGSGTDTQYF
clone_size: few; d_call: TRBD1; j_call: TRBJ2-4; v_call: TRBV28; cdr3_nt: TGTGCCAGCAGTTCTAGGGGGCTGGTAAACATTCAGTACTTC; cdr3_aa: CASSSRGLVNIQYF
clone_size: .; d_call: TRBD1; j_call: TRBJ2-3; v_call: TRBV12-5; cdr3_nt: TGTGCTAGTGGTTTGGTATATTTAGGGGACAGGGGAGCAGATACGCAGTATTTT; cdr3_aa: CASGLVYLGDRGADTQYF
clone_size: .; d_call: .; j_call: TRBJ1-2; v_call: TRBV5-6; cdr3_nt: TGTGCCAGCAGCAAGGACAGTAGCTATGGCTACACCTTC; cdr3_aa: CASSKDSSYGYTF
clone_size: .; d_call: .; j_call: TRBJ1-1; v_call: TRBV5-4; cdr3_nt: TGTGCCAGCAGCTGGGAGAGAGGCACTGAAGCTTTCTTT; cdr3_aa: CASSWERGTEAFF
clone_size: .; d_call: TRBD1; j_call: TRBJ2-7; v_call: TRBV5-1; cdr3_nt: TGCGCCAGCAGCTGGGACAGCTACGAGCAGTACTTC; cdr3_aa: CASSWDSYEQYF
clone_size: .; d_call: TRBD2; j_call: TRBJ2-2; v_call: TRBV7-3; cdr3_nt: TGTGCCAGCAGCCTTCAGCGGGAACCTTCCACCGGGGAGCTGTTTTTT; cdr3_aa: CASSLQREPSTGELFF
clone_size: .; d_call: TRBD1; j_call: TRBJ2-2; v_call: TRBV29-1; cdr3_nt: TGCAGCGTTGAAGATTTGGGCAGGGGGTCGACCGGGGAGCTGTTTTTT; cdr3_aa: CSVEDLGRGSTGELFF
clone_size: .; d_call: TRBD1; j_call: TRBJ2-5; v_call: TRBV11-2; cdr3_nt: TGTGCCAGCAGCCCACCTCGGACAGGGGAAGAGACCCAGTACTTC; cdr3_aa: CASSPPRTGEETQYF